One sample yielded the 21 T cell receptor beta chains listed below, sequenced in a study of cytomegalovirus exposure and HLA in healthy donors. Sequencing was performed with immunoSEQ multiplex PCR; in TCRdb, only in-frame clones are kept and a portion is missing. Of about 98,000 clones in the sample, approximately 88% were seen once. The specimen sequenced was PBMCs. These receptors were obtained from a woman between 25 and 40 years old in good health and CMV-seronegative.

The gene calls are TRBV28 and TRBJ1-1, with 7 bases identical to TRBD1. Germline V gives CDR1 MDHEN, CDR2 SYDVKM. V shed 7 bases and J 1 base; nucleotides not matched to a gene: 6. This CDR3 contains 14 residues. The CDR3 reads CASTIQGWNTEAFF. In DNA, the CDR3 is TGTGCCAGCACCATACAGGGGTGGAACACTGAAGCTTTCTTT.

This clone was observed a single time. The V call is TRBV5-1, the J call TRBJ1-2, with D possibly being TRBD1 (6 bases). V was shortened by 4 bases and J by 5 bases, with 12 bases between the two germline ends. The germline V gene encodes CDR1 SGHRS and CDR2 YFSETQ. The CDR3 runs 13 residues. This CDR3 reads CASSARTAYGYTF. The CDR3, as DNA: TGCGCCAGCAGCGCTCGGACAGCTTATGGCTACACCTTC. The complete variable domain, with remaining parts taken from reference TRBV5-1 and TRBJ1-2, reads KAGVTQTPRYLIKTRGQQVTLSCSPISGHRSVSWYQQTPGQGLQFLFEYFSETQRNKGNFPGRFSGRQFSNSRSEMNVSTLELGDSALYLCASSARTAYGYTFGSGTRLTVV.

The chain is built from TRBV2 and TRBJ1-1, with 7 bases fitting TRBD1. This CDR3 has 13 residues. Germline lookup yields CDR1 SNHLY and CDR2 FYNNEI. With 4 bases clipped from V and 6 bases from J, the junction kept 5 bases outside the gene matches. CDR3 DNA sequence: TGTGCCAGCAGTGTTGACAGGGAGGCTGAAGCTTTCTTT. Its translation: CASSVDREAEAFF.

The chain couples TRBV5-6 to TRBJ2-7; 9 positions match TRBD1. Germline loops: CDR1 SGHDT, CDR2 YYEEEE. V shed 4 bases, J shed 5 bases, and the junction held 10 bases outside the gene matches. The CDR3 is 15 amino acids. CDR3 sequence reads: CASSHSGTGLNEQYF. The CDR3 DNA follows: TGTGCCAGCAGCCACTCCGGGACAGGGCTTAACGAGCAGTACTTC.

The chain couples TRBV5-1 to TRBJ2-1, with D perhaps TRBD1 (5 bases). Germline V gene data show CDR1 as SGHRS and CDR2 as YFSETQ. The CDR3 has 13 residues. The V end was cut by 4 bases, the J end by 3 bases, with 8 bases between. As DNA, the CDR3 is TGCGCCAGCAGCCGCGACAGCTACAATGAGCAGTTCTTC. Translated: CASSRDSYNEQFF.

The chain carries TRBV6-1 and TRBJ1-1; the D is unclear. Trimming removed 1 base from V and 1 base from J, with 7 bases in between. The CDR3 covers 14 residues. The germline CDR1 and CDR2 sequences are MNHNS and SASEGT. In DNA form, the CDR3 reads TGTGCCAGCAGTGAAGGTTTAGAGAACACTGAAGCTTTCTTT. This gives the protein CASSEGLENTEAFF.

J is TRBJ1-1 and V is TRBV5-1; D gene uncertain. The germline V gene encodes CDR1 SGHRS and CDR2 YFSETQ. The CDR3 consists of 14 residues. V was cut by 4 bases and J by 5 bases, with 15 bases left in between. CDR3 amino acids: CASSGVGTETEAFF. Written as DNA, the CDR3 is TGCGCCAGCAGCGGCGTCGGAACAGAAACTGAAGCTTTCTTT.

This clone was seen more than once but under ten times. This sequence joins TRBV5-5 and TRBJ2-7, with D possibly TRBD2 on 5 matching bases. The CDR3 has 16 residues. Per germline, CDR1 SGHKS and CDR2 YYEKEE (reference sequence). V was shortened by 3 bases and J by 0 bases, with 16 bases between the two germline ends. The DNA of the CDR3 is TGTGCCAGCAGCTCCCCCCAGGAGGCCCCCTCCTACGAGCAGTACTTC. This gives the protein CASSSPQEAPSYEQYF.

This chain uses TRBV5-6 with TRBJ2-1; TRBD2 matches at 7 bases. Germline V gene sequence: CDR1 SGHDT, CDR2 YYEEEE. There are 19 residues in the CDR3. The V segment lost 0 bases and the J segment 0 bases; nucleotides outside the gene matches: 12. CDR3 DNA: TGTGCCAGCAGCTTGGAGGGCCTAGCGGACCTACTCTCCTACAATGAGCAGTTCTTC. This sequence encodes CASSLEGLADLLSYNEQFF.

The chain's CDR3 is CASSLGQTLNSPLHF. CDR3 DNA sequence: TGTGCCAGCAGCTTAGGACAGACCCTTAATTCACCCCTCCACTTT. The V and J genes are TRBV7-9 and TRBJ1-6, with TRBD1 as a possible D gene (5 bases). The CDR3 is made up of 15 amino acids. Trimming removed 1 base from V and 6 bases from J, with 10 bases in between. CDR1 SEHNR and CDR2 FQNEAQ come from the germline V gene (reference sequence).

This clone was counted many times. The chain joins TRBV4-3 to TRBJ2-7; tentative D call: TRBD2 (6 bases). The CDR3 has 15 amino acids. Germline CDR1 is LGHNA and CDR2 is YSLEER. V was pared by 3 bases and J by 1 base, with 13 bases between. CDR3 sequence (DNA): TGCGCCAGCAGCCAGGCTAGCGCGAGTTCCTACGAGCAGTACTTC. Its protein product is CASSQASASSYEQYF.

The chain links TRBV27 to TRBJ1-5; no reliable D call. Looked up from germline, CDR1 is MNHEY and CDR2 is SMNVEV (reference sequence). V was pared by 5 bases and J by 3 bases, with 5 bases between. The CDR3 contains 12 residues. CDR3 nucleotide sequence: TGTGCCAGCAGTGGCTTCAATCAGCCCCAGCATTTT. The encoded protein is CASSGFNQPQHF.

This chain joins TRBV25-1 and TRBJ2-3; D is possibly TRBD2 (6 bases). The CDR3 consists of 15 residues. Deletions cut 10 bases from V and 0 bases from J, with 17 bases between. Germline CDR1 and CDR2: MGHDK and SYGVNS. The CDR3 is CATPPGVPSTDTQYF. The CDR3 region has the DNA TGTGCCACCCCCCCGGGGGTACCTAGCACAGATACGCAGTATTTT.

The chain joins TRBV7-2 to TRBJ1-5, with D perhaps TRBD1 (6 bases). This CDR3 is built from 14 residues. The germline V gene encodes CDR1 SGHTA and CDR2 FQGNSA. The V and J ends lost 5 bases and 4 bases respectively, with 12 bases between them. As DNA, the CDR3 is TGTGCCAGCAGCATAATACAGGGAAATCAGCCCCAGCATTTT. It codes for CASSIIQGNQPQHF.

The V and J genes are TRBV19 and TRBJ1-2; TRBD1 matches 7 bases. The trim removed 4 bases at V and 8 bases at J, leaving 10 bases unmatched. CDR3 size: 14 residues. CDR1 is LNHDA and CDR2 is SQIVND in the germline V gene (reference sequence). The CDR3 is CASSTTGVSGGYTF. The CDR3 bases are TGTGCCAGTAGTACCACAGGGGTGTCGGGAGGCTACACCTTC.

This clone appeared a few times. The chain has TRBV2 and TRBJ1-2; D not certain. This CDR3 comprises 15 residues. CDR1 and CDR2 from the germline V gene are SNHLY and FYNNEI. Trimming left V 3 bases short and J 6 bases short, with 17 bases between. CDR3 in DNA: TGTGCCAGCAGTGACAAGGAAGGACTGACGAATGGCTACACCTTC. This encodes CASSDKEGLTNGYTF. Based on the CDR3 plus reference TRBV2 and TRBJ1-2, the full variable domain is EPEVTQTPSHQVTQMGQEVILRCVPISNHLYFYWYRQILGQKVEFLVSFYNNEISEKSEIFDDQFSVERPDGSNFTLKIRSTKLEDSAMYFCASSDKEGLTNGYTFGSGTRLTVV.

The sample holds a few counts of this clone. The V call is TRBV6-5, the J call TRBJ1-2; D is ambiguous. Per the germline V gene, CDR1 is MNHEY and CDR2 is SVGAGI. This CDR3 contains 13 residues. Trimming shortened V by 0 bases and J by 4 bases, and 6 bases separated the two germline ends. This CDR3 reads CASSYSFSYGYTF. The CDR3 DNA is TGTGCCAGCAGTTACTCGTTCAGCTATGGCTACACCTTC.

The CDR3 nucleotides read TGCAGCCTCCCGGGGGCAGATACGCAGTATTTT. This codes for CSLPGADTQYF. The rearrangement links TRBV29-1 to TRBJ2-3, with D possibly being TRBD2 (6 bases). The CDR3 sequence is 11 residues long. The V and J ends lost 8 bases and 4 bases respectively, with 10 bases between them. Germline loops: CDR1 SQVTM, CDR2 ANQGSEA.

The genes are TRBV5-1 and TRBJ1-6, with 8 positions matching TRBD1. Germline V gene lookup returns CDR1 SGHRS and CDR2 YFSETQ. V lost 1 base and J lost 7; bases outside the gene matches: 7. The CDR3 is 16 amino acids. CDR3 bases: TGCGCCAGCAGCTTGCCAGGGGGCACGGGCAATTCACCCCTCCACTTT. It specifies CASSLPGGTGNSPLHF.

This chain connects TRBV2 to TRBJ2-3, with D tentatively TRBD2 (5 bases). From germline, CDR1 is SNHLY and CDR2 FYNNEI. Trimming took off 5 bases at V and 3 bases at J, with 6 bases between the two ends. This CDR3 comprises 12 residues. CDR3 protein: CASSLATDTQYF. The CDR3 DNA sequence: TGTGCCAGCAGTTTAGCGACAGATACGCAGTATTTT. Full variable domain (remainder filled in from reference TRBV2 and TRBJ2-3): EPEVTQTPSHQVTQMGQEVILRCVPISNHLYFYWYRQILGQKVEFLVSFYNNEISEKSEIFDDQFSVERPDGSNFTLKIRSTKLEDSAMYFCASSLATDTQYFGPGTRLTVL.

This clone occurred once. This chain links TRBV10-1 with TRBJ1-6; 9 nucleotides agree with TRBD1. The trim removed 11 bases at V and 9 bases at J, leaving 5 bases unmatched. The CDR3 length is 12 residues. Looked up from germline, CDR1 is WNHNN and CDR2 is SYGVQD (reference sequence). The CDR3 sequence is CAVGTGPSPLHF. The CDR3 nucleotides read TGCGCCGTCGGGACAGGGCCTTCACCCCTCCACTTT.